These T cell receptor beta chains were read from a single sample in a study of OX40 agonist ivuxolimab in advanced cancers. Assay used: immunoSEQ multiplex PCR; TCRdb lists only in-frame clones, some missing. This table has 63,000 or so clones, approximately 80% appearing once. Specimen: CD4+ or CD8+ T cells sorted from blood, collected in a trial of the OX40 agonist ivuxolimab. These receptors originate from an adult with an advanced solid tumor such as melanoma, head and neck, liver or kidney cancer. Both conserved end residues are trimmed from each CDR3.

TRBV6-1	TRBJ2-7	ASSPRGNYEQY
TRBV6-5	TRBJ1-6	ASSYTGRGYSPLH
TRBV19	TRBJ2-3	ASTSAPGYDTQY
TRBV5-4	TRBJ1-1	ASSPGGMNTEAF
TRBV5-5	TRBJ1-1	ASSFVIGSANTEAF
TRBV2	TRBJ2-2	ASSENGLAGQGSGELF
TRBV6-1	TRBJ2-7	ASSEGGAGSGEQY
TRBV6-1	TRBJ1-2	ASSKGQGHGYT
TRBV14	TRBJ2-7	ASSQDLGGEQY
TRBV27	TRBJ1-1	ASSLRGYTEAF
TRBV21-1	TRBJ2-5	ASSKVEGGRETQY
TRBV6-1	TRBJ2-5	ASSGLLRTSGAGETQY
TRBV18	TRBJ2-2	ASSPLTGKLNTGELF
TRBV5-4	TRBJ2-5	ASSLGQSTVIAETQY
TRBV19	TRBJ1-5	ASSIESGLLAGNQPQH
TRBV2	TRBJ2-3	ASSEANSLTTDTQY
TRBV25-1	TRBJ2-2	ASSVRETGELF
TRBV7-8	TRBJ2-7	ASSFQQGADEQY
TRBV11-2	TRBJ2-5	ASSRASGGETQY
TRBV10-3	TRBJ1-5	ATWDRGDQPQH
TRBV18	TRBJ2-1	ASSPGGGAHEQF
TRBV10-3	TRBJ1-2	ATEGGNYGYT
TRBV7-8	TRBJ2-1	ASSFTGVGEQF
TRBV5-1	TRBJ2-7	ASSREYEQY
TRBV15	TRBJ1-1	ATSSTGNTEAF
TRBV7-9	TRBJ1-1	ASSLGGGRHTEAF
TRBV10-1	TRBJ2-1	ASSQTVLEQF
TRBV6-1	TRBJ2-6	ASNPQEGANVLT
TRBV5-1	TRBJ1-3	ASSLDSRLSGNTIY
TRBV6-5	TRBJ2-7	ASRRGVTYEQY
TRBV5-5	TRBJ1-5	ASSPKMRRGAPDQPQH
TRBV5-5	TRBJ2-6	ASSDGQFFSGANVLT
TRBV7-9	TRBJ1-4	ASSLVGYNEKLF
TRBV29-1	TRBJ1-4	SVEKRPNEKLF
TRBV6-6	TRBJ1-2	ASRVLLEAGYT
TRBV14	TRBJ2-1	ASSQGTTTYNEQF